Shown below are 12 T cell receptor beta chains from a single sample sequenced in a study of blood T cells in healthy people across ages. Together with a sample-barcoded 5' primer, a J-beta primer mix was included in a second PCR lasting 7 to 11 cycles. TCRdb ran MiXCR on the 5' RACE reads and lists one entry per CDR3 protein. Of about 1.1 million distinct CDR3 sequences detected, under 40% appear once; the ten largest clones hold 10% to 15%. Sample: blood. The origin of the receptors is a man between 18 and 29 years old in good health.

The V and J genes are TRBV7-2 and TRBJ2-2; 7 bases agree with TRBD2. V dropped 5 bases and J dropped 3; count of bases not matched to a gene: 9. The CDR3 length is 16 residues. Germline V gene data show CDR1 as SGHTA and CDR2 as FQGNSA. CDR3 residues: CASSPTPSGYTGELFF. CDR3 coding DNA: TGTGCCAGCAGCCCTACCCCTAGCGGCTACACCGGGGAGCTGTTTTTT.

The CDR3, as DNA: TGCAGTGCTAGACAGGGGGCGGGAGGGACCAAAAACATTCAGTACTTC. This encodes CSARQGAGGTKNIQYF. The chain combines TRBV20-1 with TRBJ2-4, with D perhaps matching TRBD2 (9 bases). Trimming took off 2 bases at V and 2 bases at J, with 16 bases between the two ends. CDR3 length: 16 residues. In germline, CDR1 is DFQATT, CDR2 SNEGSKA (reference sequence).

This sequence joins TRBV4-2 and TRBJ2-2; the D gene is possibly TRBD2 (5 bases). Looked up from germline, CDR1 is LGHNA and CDR2 is YNFKEQ. V lost 1 base to trimming and J lost 4 bases, with 16 bases between them. This CDR3 region has 17 residues. CDR3 amino acids: CASSQGEGGIGTGELFF. CDR3 sequence (DNA): TGTGCCAGCAGCCAAGGGGAAGGAGGAATTGGCACCGGGGAGCTGTTTTTT.

The J gene is TRBJ2-2, the V gene TRBV27; D might be TRBD1 (6 bases). This CDR3 is built from 15 residues. Between the trimmed V and J ends, which lost 6 bases and 6 bases, there was a span of 17 bases. Germline assignment: CDR1 MNHEY and CDR2 SMNVEV (reference sequence). CDR3: CASSMTTGFAGELFF. CDR3 nucleotides: TGTGCCAGCAGCATGACAACAGGGTTTGCCGGGGAGCTGTTTTTT.

A note on this clonotype: At one boundary the junction diverges from the germline segment, which might be a read error. The chain combines TRBV7-2 with TRBJ2-3; D unresolved. The CDR3 loop spans 13 amino acids. In germline, CDR1 is SGHTA, CDR2 FQGNSA. This CDR3 reads CASNSYSTDAQYF. CDR3 DNA sequence: TGTGCCAGCAATAGCTATAGCACAGATGCGCAGTATTTT.

This clonotype was seen only a few times. This chain joins TRBV6-1 and TRBJ1-4, with D unclear. With 1 base removed from V and 0 bases from J, the gap between germline ends came to 6 bases. Germline V gene lookup returns CDR1 MNHNS and CDR2 SASEGT. This CDR3 has 15 residues. CDR3 sequence reads: CASSEVRSTNEKLFF. The CDR3 DNA reads TGTGCCAGCAGTGAAGTAAGGTCAACTAATGAAAAACTGTTTTTT.

This rearrangement joins TRBV11-2 to TRBJ2-5; TRBD1 agrees at 7 bases. Trimming took 5 bases from V and 4 from J; bases not matched to a gene: 10. The germline CDR1 and CDR2 sequences are SGHAT and FQNNGV. The CDR3 is 15 residues long. CDR3 protein: CASSLHRSGGETQYF. The CDR3, as DNA: TGTGCCAGCAGCCTCCACCGCTCAGGGGGAGAGACCCAGTACTTC.

A remark on this clonotype: An end of the junction does not agree with germline; a read error may underlie this. This rearrangement joins TRBV6-1 to TRBJ1-5; no clear D gene. Germline CDR1 reads MNHNS; CDR2 reads SASEGT. The CDR3 totals 13 residues. The CDR3 DNA reads as TGTGCCGGCAGTTTCGGGAGCAATCAGCCCCAGCATTTT. Its translation: CAGSFGSNQPQHF.

This clonotype occurred a few times. The chain is built from TRBV6-2 or TRBV6-3 and TRBJ1-2, with 8 bases lining up with TRBD1. The CDR3 consists of 13 residues. In germline, CDR1 is MNHEY, CDR2 SVGEGT. V was pared by 4 bases and J by 7 bases, with 5 bases of the junction left unmatched. CDR3 DNA: TGTGCCAGCAGTTCACTGACAGGGGTTGGCTACACCTTC. This sequence encodes CASSSLTGVGYTF.

The V call is TRBV5-1, the J call TRBJ2-1; D possibly matches TRBD1 or TRBD2 (5 bases each). Germline V gene sequence: CDR1 SGHRS, CDR2 YFSETQ. V lost 4 bases and J lost 4, with 9 bases in between. CDR3 size: 13 residues. This CDR3 is CASSRDAYNEQFF. The CDR3 DNA is TGCGCCAGCAGCCGGGACGCTTACAATGAGCAGTTCTTC.

The CDR3 here is CASSSGTFHGKLQHF. CDR3 coding DNA: TGTGCCAGCAGCTCCGGGACATTCCACGGCAAGCTCCAGCATTTT. The gene calls are TRBV7-9 and TRBJ1-5, with a tentative D call TRBD1 (6 bases). With 4 bases removed from V and 12 bases from J, the gap between germline ends came to 22 bases. The CDR3 runs 15 residues. Looked up from germline, CDR1 is SEHNR and CDR2 is FQNEAQ (reference sequence).

This rearrangement joins TRBV2 to TRBJ1-4; tentatively, D is TRBD1 (6 bases). V was shortened by 6 bases and J by 4 bases, with 9 bases between the two germline ends. CDR1 and CDR2 from the germline V gene are SNHLY and FYNNEI. This CDR3 has 13 residues. For the CDR3, the DNA is TGTGCCAGCAGAAGCAGGGGTAATGAAAAACTGTTTTTT. It specifies CASRSRGNEKLFF.